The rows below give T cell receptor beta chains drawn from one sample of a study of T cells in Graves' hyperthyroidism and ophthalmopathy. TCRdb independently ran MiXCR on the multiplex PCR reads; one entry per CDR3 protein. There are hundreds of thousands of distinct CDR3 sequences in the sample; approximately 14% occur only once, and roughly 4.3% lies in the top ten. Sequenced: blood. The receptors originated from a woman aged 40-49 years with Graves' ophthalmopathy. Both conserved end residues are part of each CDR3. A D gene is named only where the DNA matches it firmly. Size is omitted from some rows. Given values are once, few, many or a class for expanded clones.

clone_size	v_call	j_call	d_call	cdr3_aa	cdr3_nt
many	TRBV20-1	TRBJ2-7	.	CSARSYEQYF	TGCAGTGCTAGGTCCTACGAGCAGTACTTC
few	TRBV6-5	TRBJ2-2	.	CASSYTAGGGTGELFF	TGTGCCAGCAGTTATACAGCCGGGGGCGGCACCGGGGAGCTGTTTTTT
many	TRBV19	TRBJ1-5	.	CASSPTARSWGNQPQHF	TGTGCCAGTAGTCCTACGGCTCGATCGTGGGGCAATCAGCCCCAGCATTTT
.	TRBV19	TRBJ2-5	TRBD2	CAGSILGGEETQYF	TGTGCCGGTAGTATATTGGGAGGGGAAGAGACCCAGTACTTC
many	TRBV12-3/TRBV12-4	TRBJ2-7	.	CASSDSLSVHEQYF	TGTGCCAGCAGTGACAGTCTGTCCGTCCACGAGCAGTACTTC
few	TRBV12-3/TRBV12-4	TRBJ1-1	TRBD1	CASSPNQGARTEAFF	TGTGCCAGCAGCCCTAATCAGGGGGCACGAACTGAAGCTTTCTTT
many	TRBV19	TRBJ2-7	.	CASSLRWDPYEQYF	TGTGCCAGTAGTCTCCGGTGGGATCCCTACGAGCAGTACTTC
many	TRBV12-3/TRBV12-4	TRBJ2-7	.	CASSSSARRVYEQYF	TGTGCCAGCAGTTCTAGCGCGAGAAGGGTCTACGAGCAGTACTTC
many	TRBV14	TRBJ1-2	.	CASSQEWAEYGYTF	TGTGCCAGCAGCCAAGAATGGGCAGAATATGGCTACACCTTC
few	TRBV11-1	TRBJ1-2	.	CASSFSPGWGDYGYTF	TGTGCCAGCAGCTTCTCGCCGGGGTGGGGGGACTATGGCTACACCTTC
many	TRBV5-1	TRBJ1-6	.	CASSLDGGSDSPLHF	TGCGCCAGCAGCTTGGATGGAGGGTCGGATTCACCCCTCCACTTT
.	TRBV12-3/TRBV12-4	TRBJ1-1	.	CASSLAINTEAFF	TGTGCCAGCAGTTTAGCTATAAATACTGAAGCTTTCTTT
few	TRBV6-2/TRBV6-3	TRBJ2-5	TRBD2	CASSSGLAGGGRNQETQYF	TGTGCCAGCAGTTCCGGGCTAGCGGGAGGAGGAAGGAACCAAGAGACCCAGTACTTC
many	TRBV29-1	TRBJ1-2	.	CSVESGRGYTF	TGCAGCGTTGAAAGCGGGCGTGGCTACACCTTC
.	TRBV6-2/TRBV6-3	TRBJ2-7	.	CASSYPTLRTRDEQYF	TGTGCCAGCAGTTACCCGACTCTTAGGACCAGGGACGAGCAGTACTTC
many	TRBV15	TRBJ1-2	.	CATSRDGYRRDNYGYTF	TGTGCCACCAGCAGAGATGGGTATCGCCGGGACAACTATGGCTACACCTTC
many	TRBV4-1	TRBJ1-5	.	CASSQEGWGASNQPQHF	TGCGCCAGCAGCCAAGAAGGCTGGGGAGCTAGCAATCAGCCCCAGCATTTT
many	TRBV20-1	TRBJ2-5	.	CSARDFDRETQYF	TGCAGTGCTAGGGACTTCGACCGGGAGACCCAGTACTTC
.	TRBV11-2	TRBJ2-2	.	CASSATYYGTGELFF	TGTGCCAGCAGCGCCACTTATTACGGGACCGGGGAGCTGTTTTTT
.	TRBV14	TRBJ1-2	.	CASSQAPDGYTF	TGTGCCAGCAGCCAAGCTCCGGATGGCTACACCTTC
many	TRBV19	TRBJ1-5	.	CASTNGRFSNQPQHF	TGTGCCAGTACCAACGGGCGGTTTAGCAATCAGCCCCAGCATTTT
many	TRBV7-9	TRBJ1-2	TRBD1	CASSLVVRGLQYYGYTF	TGTGCCAGCAGCTTAGTAGTCAGGGGGCTGCAGTACTATGGCTACACCTTC
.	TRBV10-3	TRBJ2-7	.	CASRPDPHSYEQYF	TGTGCCAGCAGACCCGACCCCCACTCCTACGAGCAGTACTTC
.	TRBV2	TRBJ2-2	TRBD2	CASMGGSNTGELFF	TGTGCCAGCATGGGGGGGAGTAACACCGGGGAGCTGTTTTTT
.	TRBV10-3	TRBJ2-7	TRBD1	CAISDSGQGTSYEQYF	TGTGCCATCAGTGATTCCGGACAGGGGACTTCCTACGAGCAGTACTTC
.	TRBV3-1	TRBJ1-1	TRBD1	CASSPETTGGTEAFF	TGTGCCAGCAGCCCCGAGACAACAGGGGGCACTGAAGCTTTCTTT
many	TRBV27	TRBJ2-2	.	CASSLKSFTVNTGELFF	TGTGCCAGCAGTTTAAAAAGCTTCACCGTGAACACCGGGGAGCTGTTTTTT
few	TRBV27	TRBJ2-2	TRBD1	CASSPRRSRQGSGELFF	TGTGCCAGCAGCCCAAGGCGCTCAAGACAGGGGTCCGGGGAGCTGTTTTTT
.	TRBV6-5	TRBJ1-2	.	CASSSDGANYGYTF	TGTGCCAGCAGTTCGGACGGCGCTAACTATGGCTACACCTTC
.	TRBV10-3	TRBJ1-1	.	CAISDAGTEAFF	TGTGCCATCAGTGATGCCGGGACAGAAGCTTTCTTT
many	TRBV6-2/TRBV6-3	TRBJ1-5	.	CASSWASGQTYRNQPQHF	TGTGCCAGCAGTTGGGCATCAGGGCAAACGTACCGTAATCAGCCCCAGCATTTT
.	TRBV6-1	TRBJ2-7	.	CASSMTVIPYEQYF	TGTGCCAGCAGTATGACAGTTATTCCCTACGAGCAGTACTTC
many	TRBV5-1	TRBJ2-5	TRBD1	CASNPGTASQETQYF	TGCGCCAGCAACCCGGGGACAGCCAGCCAAGAGACCCAGTACTTC
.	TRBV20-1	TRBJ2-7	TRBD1	CSARDRDRGPSYEQYF	TGCAGTGCTAGAGATCGAGACAGGGGTCCTAGCTACGAGCAGTACTTC
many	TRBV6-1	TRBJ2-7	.	CASRDGYYEQYF	TGTGCCAGCAGGGACGGATACTACGAGCAGTACTTC
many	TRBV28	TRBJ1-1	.	CASTPAQSGTEAFF	TGTGCCAGCACGCCGGCGCAGTCGGGCACTGAAGCTTTCTTT
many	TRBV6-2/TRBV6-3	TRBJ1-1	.	CASSYLWLGEAFF	TGTGCCAGCAGTTACTTATGGTTGGGTGAAGCTTTCTTT
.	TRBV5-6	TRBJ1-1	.	CASSLGLGMNTEAFF	TGTGCCAGCAGCTTGGGACTCGGGATGAACACTGAAGCTTTCTTT
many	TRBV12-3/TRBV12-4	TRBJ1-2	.	CASSLNFLQGRRDYGYTF	TGTGCCAGCAGTTTAAATTTCTTACAGGGCCGGAGAGACTATGGCTACACCTTC
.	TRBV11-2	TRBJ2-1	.	CASSVDEQFF	TGTGCCAGCAGCGTGGACGAGCAGTTCTTC
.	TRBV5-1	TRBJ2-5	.	CASSLEVRGKTQYF	TGCGCCAGCAGCTTGGAGGTCCGTGGTAAGACCCAGTACTTC
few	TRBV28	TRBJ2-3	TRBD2	CASSSPGLVPDTQYF	TGTGCCAGCAGTTCACCGGGACTAGTGCCAGATACGCAGTATTTT
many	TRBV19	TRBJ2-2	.	CASSIDSRGELFF	TGTGCCAGTAGTATAGATTCGCGAGGGGAGCTGTTTTTT
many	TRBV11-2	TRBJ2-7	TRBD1	CASSPDRGGEQYF	TGTGCCAGCAGCCCGGACAGGGGCGGCGAGCAGTACTTC
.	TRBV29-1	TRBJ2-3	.	CSVGGGGGITDTQYF	TGCAGCGTTGGGGGGGGCGGTGGGATTACAGATACGCAGTATTTT
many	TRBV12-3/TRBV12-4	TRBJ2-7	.	CASRPGPSYEQYF	TGTGCCAGCAGACCCGGGCCCTCCTACGAGCAGTACTTC
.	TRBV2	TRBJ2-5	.	CASRPSSVETQYF	TGTGCCAGCCGGCCATCTAGCGTGGAGACCCAGTACTTC
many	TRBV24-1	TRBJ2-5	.	CATSDSIRAREGETQYF	TGTGCCACCAGTGATTCCATCAGGGCCCGCGAAGGGGAGACCCAGTACTTC
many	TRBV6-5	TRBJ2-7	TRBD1	CASTPEGQYEQYF	TGTGCCAGCACCCCTGAGGGACAGTACGAGCAGTACTTC
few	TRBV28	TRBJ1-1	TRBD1	CASSPGQGFPAEAFF	TGTGCCAGCAGCCCTGGACAGGGTTTTCCCGCAGAAGCTTTCTTT
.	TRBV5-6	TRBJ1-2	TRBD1	CASSFRDRDSGYTF	TGTGCCAGCAGCTTCCGAGACAGGGACTCCGGCTACACCTTC
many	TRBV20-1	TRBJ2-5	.	CSARTLGLPGTQYF	TGCAGTGCTAGGACCCTTGGACTCCCCGGGACCCAGTACTTC
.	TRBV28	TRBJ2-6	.	CASSLPGLPLGGANVLTF	TGTGCCAGCAGTTTACCGGGGCTCCCCCTTGGGGGGGCCAACGTCCTGACTTTC